Sequencing of this T cell receptor beta chain was carried out in a study of T cell responses to AZD1222 COVID-19 vaccine. The V end lost 2 bases, the J end lost 3 bases, and 13 bases lay between the germline ends. Per the germline V gene, CDR1 is MNHEY and CDR2 is SVGEGT. There are 15 residues in the CDR3. General study results and limits: Nearly half of the spike-specific TCRs reportedly recognize variant regions that carry no mutations.

Some clones are missing from TCRdb's copy, which holds only in-frame ones; the method was immunoSEQ multiplex PCR. The table records more than 95,000 clones, roughly nine tenths of them present only once. As concerns this clone: Its antigen is unknown.

The TCR comes from an adult who received the MenACWY meningococcal vaccine as a control. J is TRBJ1-1 and V is TRBV6-2 or TRBV6-3, with a tentative D call TRBD1 (5 bases). The specimen comprised peripheral blood, sampled 28 days after the second dose of the MenACWY control vaccine. CDR3 nucleotide sequence: TGTGCCAGCAGTTACGCCCGGCCCAGGGACACTGAAGCTTTCTTT. Translated: CASSYARPRDTEAFF.